This note documents a single T cell receptor (beta chain) sequence. This clone was counted between two and nine times. No cognate antigen has been identified for it. Base qualities are missing; no much larger clone stands one base away. This specimen comes from a study of cytomegalovirus exposure and HLA in healthy donors (dated by TCRdb to about 2017). Regarding the study in general: An earlier analysis of about 560 of the donors reported 276 Gb of sequence data and 117 million unique TCR beta sequences obtained from around 190 million T cells. An early release covering roughly 640 HLA-typed donors comprised approximately 290 gigabases of sequencing data and around 80 million unique TCR sequences. The genetic ancestry cluster associated with self-reported Caucasian donors included around four fifths of the 398 genotyped donors. The aim of the study was to test whether cataloging public T cell receptors could identify signatures of past pathogen exposure. The study used immunosequencing to profile the T cell repertoires of approximately 630 subjects and linked those repertoires to cytomegalovirus serostatus. A separate validation cohort of about 110 different subjects was used in addition to the 666-subject first cohort. To predict cytomegalovirus infection status, the study brought together high-throughput TCR immunosequencing, statistical association of individual TCRs with disease status, and machine learning. To study patterns of TCR occurrence, a later analysis re-analyzed previously published TCR beta repertoires from 600 to 750 donors and added high-resolution HLA genotyping. Rather than drawing on any new phenotypic data, the later analysis identified candidate immune exposures from TCR beta sequences and the way those sequences occurred across donors. An earlier analysis of fewer than 750 of the donors used high-throughput TCR beta sequencing to judge whether each TCR beta V gene segment behaved as functional or pseudogenic. Alongside the repertoire data, information on donor age, sex, ethnicity and CMV serostatus was compiled. A later genetic analysis used genome-wide SNP genotypes for about three fifths of the roughly 700 donors, treating that subset as a discovery cohort. All discovery cohort repertoires had been generated using a single sequencing platform. Both class I and class II loci were covered by HLA typing, at four-digit resolution. The number of donors typed differed by locus, with roughly 629-640 for A, B, C, DRB1 and DQB1, over 500 for DQA1, nearly 610 for DPA1, and over 400 for DPB1. Because of strong linkage in the cohort, 5 or 6 DR-DQ haplotypes were treated as single units for association and clustering. Among about 390 genotyped donors of the cohort, an average of around 240,000 unique TCR beta nucleotide sequences were sequenced per donor, roughly 18% of them non-productive. The study at large found these results: Because counts were too low, roughly 17 rarely observed V segments, including chromosome 9 orphons, were left out of the earlier analysis of some 600 of the donors. In vitro tests confirmed that three of the cytomegalovirus-associated TCR beta chains recognize cytomegalovirus antigens. The classifier was reported to diagnose cytomegalovirus status with high specificity and sensitivity in both the original cohort and the validation cohort. Assigning TCR associations to individual alleles was difficult when HLA alleles, especially DR and DQ, strongly co-occurred. Roughly uniform sequencing depth across donors was assumed in presence/absence analyses, although this assumption may not hold. Some IMGT-functional V segments, including TRBV6-2 and TRBV6-3, could not be told apart with the 87-base-pair reads, so those segments were excluded. Because HLA typing was unavailable for some donors at each locus, only the typed subset was used in association tests. Compared with equally common non-associated chains, HLA-associated TCR beta chains in a later analysis were more clonally expanded and had lower generation probabilities. A cluster of highly shared sequence variants was judged likely to be a technical artifact of the sequencing pipeline. According to a later analysis, most CMV-associated TCR beta chains appeared to be HLA-restricted, and the HLA associations seemed to be driven largely by CMV exposure. In a later analysis, several top co-occurrence clusters were reported to appear linked to parvovirus B19, influenza, CMV and Epstein-Barr virus. Specific HLA alleles were associated with over 15,000 TCR beta sequences at a false discovery rate of 0.05 in a later analysis. This cohort had only TCR beta chains sequenced, and the lack of alpha or paired-chain data limited which features could be detected. A later analysis found that TCR association rates varied across HLA loci, with DRB1 alleles showing the most associated TCRs and HLA-C alleles the fewest. Across donors, most TCR sequences were observed very rarely, whereas some public TCRs were present in many individuals. In an earlier analysis of more than 500 of the donors, most TCR beta V segments appeared in productive rearrangements about 87% or about 30% of the time, broadly matching IMGT annotations. The authors suggested that the approach could potentially be extended to other disease states and immunological phenotypes. An association between a missense DCLRE1C variant and V-gene and J-gene trimming of TCR beta chains was found in a later genetic analysis and replicated in an independent cohort. In a later genetic analysis, fewer N-insertions in productive TCRs were reported among donors in an Asian-associated ancestry cluster than the roughly 700-donor mean. A total of 164 TCR beta chains were listed by the study as associated with cytomegalovirus. A further reported finding was that TCR beta sequences accurately predicted the HLA-A and HLA-B alleles for most subjects in the first cohort. Immune exposure information for the cohort was limited to CMV serostatus. Linkage disequilibrium might explain the correlated functional status among segregating V segments, but an unknown experimental factor could not be ruled out.

Receptors were amplified or captured by the immunoSEQ multiplex PCR assay. For the multiplex PCR, a mixture combining 60 forward primers for TCR Vbeta segments and 13 reverse primers for TCR Jbeta segments was used. A multiplex PCR assay on genomic DNA amplified the CDR3 region of rearranged TCR beta genes. The amplified TCR beta libraries were sequenced on the Illumina HiSeq System as 87-base-pair reads. Under the source paper's analysis protocol: In a later analysis, tens of millions of unique TCR beta chains were counted across the 650 to 700 repertoires, and around 11 million of these chains were shared by at least two donors. To remove PCR and sequencing errors, raw reads were error-corrected and collapsed into unique sequences using a nearest-neighbor algorithm that merged closely related sequences. To assign V, D and J gene segments, CDR3 sequences were aligned to IMGT reference sequences. For a sequence to be retained, a match of at least six nucleotides was required to both a V gene segment and a J gene segment. Rearrangements were called productive when the CDR3 lacked stop codons and stayed in frame with V and J; all others were non-productive. CDR3 was defined by IMGT convention, running from the second conserved V-encoded cysteine to the conserved J-encoded phenylalanine. In an earlier analysis of more than 550 of the donors, sequences lacking an unambiguous match to a single V gene segment were excluded. In an earlier analysis of approximately 550 of the donors, V segments were called functional above 56.7% productive rearrangements and were called segregating when the between-donor standard deviation exceeded 5%. To diagnose cytomegalovirus status from the catalog of TCR beta chain sequences, a statistical classification framework was built. In a later analysis, V and J genes were assigned by comparing TCR nucleotide sequences against IMGT/GENE-DB human TR gene sequences. A later analysis assigned CDR3 sequences and most-parsimonious VDJ recombination scenarios with the TCRdist pipeline. In a later analysis, each TCR beta chain was defined by its CDR3 amino acid sequence together with its V-gene family, and reads without a unique V-gene family were excluded. In a later analysis, 550 to 650 highly shared, low-generation-probability nucleotide sequences were removed to address suspected cross-contamination and a sequencing artifact. In a later analysis, a clonal expansion index for each public chain was calculated from normalized within-repertoire ranks of inferred template counts. In a later analysis, generation probabilities were computed with a VDJ recombination model fitted to out-of-frame rearrangements, and the resulting probabilities were checked against IGoR. In a later analysis, hypergeometric tests were used to score TCR-TCR, TCR-HLA and TCR-CMV co-occurrence, with a repertoire-size bias correction applied to TCR pairs. In a later analysis, false discovery rates were estimated by permuting HLA or CMV assignments 20 times. In a later analysis, co-occurring TCRs were grouped using DBSCAN, with TCRdist sequence similarity added in when clustering inside HLA-allele-positive subsets. Co-occurrence clustering excluded repertoires with fewer than 30,000 or more than 120,000 public chains, plus five with anomalous nucleotide sharing. TCRdb's version of the immuneACCESS table is confined to in-frame rearrangements and falls short of the full clone set. An unresolved V gene accounts for under half of the shortfall where checked; the remainder is of unknown origin. The DNA was the basis for D and trimming; V, J and clone size are from that table. In this sample the table shows about 160,000 clones, 73% of which occur a single time. Together, the top ten hold 1.5% to 2% of the sample.

Looking up the germline V gene yields CDR1 LGHNA and CDR2 YSLEER. Counted from cysteine to phenylalanine, this CDR3 has 17 amino acids. This entry keeps only the CDR3 DNA: 51 bases, framed from base 1. Trimming takes 0 bases from V and 4 bases from J, and the germline ends sit 13 bases apart. In total, 500 to 700 healthy bone marrow donors made up the cohort. Cohort members were all nominally healthy when sampled, although unrecorded immune exposures were likely present. The donor was CMV seronegative and belonged to the group of roughly 330 seronegative cohort members. Each donor provided a peripheral blood sample, and peripheral blood mononuclear cells were used for TCR beta sequencing. Genomic DNA extraction from the blood cell samples was performed with the Qiagen DNeasy Blood Extraction Kit.

The sequence links TRBV4-3 to TRBJ2-6; TRBD1 is possibly the D segment (6 matching bases). This sequence originates from a young woman in good health and CMV-seronegative. Source material: PBMCs. The CDR3 is CASSQEQGVWGANVLTF. The DNA sequence is as follows: TGCGCCAGCAGCCAAGAACAGGGTGTGTGGGGGGCCAACGTCCTGACTTTC.